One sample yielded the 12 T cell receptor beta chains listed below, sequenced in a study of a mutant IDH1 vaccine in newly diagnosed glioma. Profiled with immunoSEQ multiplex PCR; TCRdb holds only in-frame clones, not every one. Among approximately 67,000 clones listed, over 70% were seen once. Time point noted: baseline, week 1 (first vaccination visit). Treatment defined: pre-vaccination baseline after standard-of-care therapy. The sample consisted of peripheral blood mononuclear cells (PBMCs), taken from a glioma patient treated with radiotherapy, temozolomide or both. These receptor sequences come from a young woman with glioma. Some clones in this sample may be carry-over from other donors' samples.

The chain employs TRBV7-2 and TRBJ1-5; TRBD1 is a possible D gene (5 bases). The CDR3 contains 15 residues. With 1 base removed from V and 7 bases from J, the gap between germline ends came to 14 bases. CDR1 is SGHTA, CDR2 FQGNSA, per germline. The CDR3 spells CASSLGLGGGQPQHF. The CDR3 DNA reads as TGTGCCAGCAGCTTAGGGCTGGGGGGGGGACAGCCCCAGCATTTT.

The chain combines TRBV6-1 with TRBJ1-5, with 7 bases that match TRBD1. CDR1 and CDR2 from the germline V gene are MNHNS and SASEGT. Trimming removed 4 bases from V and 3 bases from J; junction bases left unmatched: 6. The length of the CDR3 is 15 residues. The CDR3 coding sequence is TGTGCCAGCAGTGGACAGGGTAGCCTCAATCAGCCCCAGCATTTT. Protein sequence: CASSGQGSLNQPQHF.

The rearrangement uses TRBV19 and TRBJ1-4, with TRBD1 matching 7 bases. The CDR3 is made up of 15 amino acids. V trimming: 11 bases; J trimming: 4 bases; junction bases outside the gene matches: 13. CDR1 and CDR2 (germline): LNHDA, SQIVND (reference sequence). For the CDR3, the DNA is TGTGCCCTTGTGGCAGGGGGGGATGGTAATGAAAAACTGTTTTTT. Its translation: CALVAGGDGNEKLFF.

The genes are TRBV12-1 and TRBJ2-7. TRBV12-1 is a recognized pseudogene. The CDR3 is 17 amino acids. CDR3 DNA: TGTGCCAGCAGCTTTAATAGCCGACACAGGGGAGGGTACGAGCAGTACTTC. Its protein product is CASSFNSRHRGGYEQYF.

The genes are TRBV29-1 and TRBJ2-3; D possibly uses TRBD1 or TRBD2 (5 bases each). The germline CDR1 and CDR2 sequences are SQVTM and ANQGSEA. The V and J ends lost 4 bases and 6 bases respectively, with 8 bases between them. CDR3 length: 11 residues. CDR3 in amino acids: CSVVWGDTQYF. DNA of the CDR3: TGCAGCGTTGTATGGGGGGATACGCAGTATTTT.

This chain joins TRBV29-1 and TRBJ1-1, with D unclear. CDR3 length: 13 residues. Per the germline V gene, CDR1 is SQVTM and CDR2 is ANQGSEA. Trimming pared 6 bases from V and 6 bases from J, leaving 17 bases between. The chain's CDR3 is CSVLKASGAEAFF. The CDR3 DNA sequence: TGCAGCGTGCTGAAAGCCTCGGGAGCTGAAGCTTTCTTT. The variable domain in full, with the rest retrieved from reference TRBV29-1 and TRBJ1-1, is SAVISQKPSRDICQRGTSLTIQCQVDSQVTMMFWYRQQPGQSLTLIATANQGSEATYESGFVIDKFPISRPNLTFSTLTVSNMSPEDSSIYLCSVLKASGAEAFFGQGTRLTVV.

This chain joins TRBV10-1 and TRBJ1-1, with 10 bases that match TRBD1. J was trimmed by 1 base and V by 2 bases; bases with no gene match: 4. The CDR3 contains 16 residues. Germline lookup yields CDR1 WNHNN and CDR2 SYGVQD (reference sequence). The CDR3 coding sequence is TGCGCCAGCAGTGAGAGGGACAGGGGCCCGAACACTGAAGCTTTCTTT. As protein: CASSERDRGPNTEAFF.

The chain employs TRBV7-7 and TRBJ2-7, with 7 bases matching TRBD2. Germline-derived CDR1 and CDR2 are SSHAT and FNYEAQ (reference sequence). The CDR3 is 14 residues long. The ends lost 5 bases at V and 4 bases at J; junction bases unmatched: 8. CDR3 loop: CASSPSGLNYEQYF. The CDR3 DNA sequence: TGTGCCAGCAGCCCCTCGGGACTAAATTACGAGCAGTACTTC. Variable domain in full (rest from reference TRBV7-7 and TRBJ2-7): GAGVSQSPRYKVTKRGQDVTLRCDPISSHATLYWYQQALGQGPEFLTYFNYEAQPDKSGLPSDRFSAERPEGSISTLTIQRTEQRDSAMYRCASSPSGLNYEQYFGPGTRLTVT.

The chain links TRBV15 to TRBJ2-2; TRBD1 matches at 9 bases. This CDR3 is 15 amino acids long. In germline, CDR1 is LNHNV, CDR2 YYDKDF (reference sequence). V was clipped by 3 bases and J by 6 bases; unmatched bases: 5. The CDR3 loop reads CATSRDRGQAGELFF. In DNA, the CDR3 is TGTGCCACCAGCAGGGACAGGGGTCAGGCCGGGGAGCTGTTTTTT.

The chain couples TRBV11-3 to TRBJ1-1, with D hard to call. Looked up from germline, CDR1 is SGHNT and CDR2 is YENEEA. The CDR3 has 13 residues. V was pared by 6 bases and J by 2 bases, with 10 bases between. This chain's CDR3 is CASSQKLNTEAFF. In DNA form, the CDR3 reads TGTGCCAGCAGTCAAAAGCTCAACACTGAAGCTTTCTTT.

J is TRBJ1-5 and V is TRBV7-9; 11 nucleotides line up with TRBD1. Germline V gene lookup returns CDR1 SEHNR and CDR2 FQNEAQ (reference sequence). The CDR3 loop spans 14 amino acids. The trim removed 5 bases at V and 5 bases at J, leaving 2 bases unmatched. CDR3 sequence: CASSRTGGDQPQHF. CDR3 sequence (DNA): TGTGCCAGCAGCCGGACAGGGGGCGATCAGCCCCAGCATTTT.

The CDR3, as DNA: TGTGCCAGAAGCTTGAATAGGGGGTTTGGGACCGGGGAGCTGTTTTTT. This sequence encodes CARSLNRGFGTGELFF. The rearrangement uses TRBV5-3 and TRBJ2-2, with D possibly being TRBD1 (6 bases). TRBV5-3 is sorted into the ORF group, with uncertain function. V lost 1 base, J lost 5 bases, and 15 bases lay in between. There are 16 residues in the CDR3.